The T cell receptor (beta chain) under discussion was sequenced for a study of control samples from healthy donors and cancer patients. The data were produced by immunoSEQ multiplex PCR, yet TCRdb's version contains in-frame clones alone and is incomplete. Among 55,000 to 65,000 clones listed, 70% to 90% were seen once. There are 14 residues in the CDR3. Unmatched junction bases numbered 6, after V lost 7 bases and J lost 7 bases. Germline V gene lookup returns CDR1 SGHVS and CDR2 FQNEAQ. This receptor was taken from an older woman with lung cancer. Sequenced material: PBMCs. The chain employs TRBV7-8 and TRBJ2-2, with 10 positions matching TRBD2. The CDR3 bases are TGTGCCAGCACCGCAACTAGCGGGATCGGGGAGCTGTTTTTT. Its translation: CASTATSGIGELFF. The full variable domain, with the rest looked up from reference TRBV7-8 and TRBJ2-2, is GAGVSQSPRYKVAKRGQDVALRCDPISGHVSLFWYQQALGQGPEFLTYFQNEAQLDKSGLPSDRFFAERPEGSVSTLKIQRTQQEDSAVYLCASTATSGIGELFFGEGSRLTVL.